This T cell receptor beta chain was observed in a study of early T cells in non-severe SARS-CoV-2 infection. Trimming took 0 bases from V and 1 from J, leaving 12 bases between them. The CDR3 has 16 amino acids. Germline assignment: CDR1 SGHRS and CDR2 YFSETQ. A single record per CDR3 protein comes from TCRdb applying MiXCR to the 5' RACE reads. The sample comprises some 55,000 distinct CDR3 sequences, around 12% of which are singletons, and 2.9% rests with the top ten. The receptor comes from an adult who was a healthcare worker with PCR-confirmed SARS-CoV-2 infection or an uninfected control (not recorded which). The source material was whole blood. The chain combines TRBV5-1 with TRBJ2-3; a weak D match, TRBD1 (5 bases). CDR3 in amino acids: CASSLEGPGRTDTQYF. CDR3 sequence (DNA): TGCGCCAGCAGCTTGGAGGGGCCAGGGCGCACAGATACGCAGTATTTT. Combining the CDR3 with reference TRBV5-1 and TRBJ2-3 gives the whole variable domain KAGVTQTPRYLIKTRGQQVTLSCSPISGHRSVSWYQQTPGQGLQFLFEYFSETQRNKGNFPGRFSGRQFSNSRSEMNVSTLELGDSALYLCASSLEGPGRTDTQYFGPGTRLTVL.